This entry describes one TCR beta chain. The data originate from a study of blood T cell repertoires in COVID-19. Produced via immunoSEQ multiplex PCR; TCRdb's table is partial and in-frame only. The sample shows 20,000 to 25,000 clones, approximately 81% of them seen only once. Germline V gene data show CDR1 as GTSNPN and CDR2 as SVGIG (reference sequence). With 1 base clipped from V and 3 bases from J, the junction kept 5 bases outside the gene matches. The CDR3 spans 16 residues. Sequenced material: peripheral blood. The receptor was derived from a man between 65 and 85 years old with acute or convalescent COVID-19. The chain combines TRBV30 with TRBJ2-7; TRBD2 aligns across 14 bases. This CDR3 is CAWSDRTSGRIYEQYF. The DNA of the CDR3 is TGTGCCTGGAGTGACCGGACTAGCGGGAGGATCTACGAGCAGTACTTC. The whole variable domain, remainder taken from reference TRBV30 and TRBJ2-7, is SQTIHQWPATLVQPVGSPLSLECTVEGTSNPNLYWYRQAAGRGLQLLFYSVGIGQISSEVPQNLSASRPQDRQFILSSKKLLLSDSGFYLCAWSDRTSGRIYEQYFGPGTRLTVT.